The next 6 T cell receptor beta chains were all read from a single sample in a study of OX40 agonist ivuxolimab in advanced cancers. Sequencing was performed with immunoSEQ multiplex PCR; in TCRdb, only in-frame clones are kept and a portion is missing. Altogether 76,000 or so clones are present, 75% to 90% being singletons, with the ten largest covering roughly 6%. The sample here was CD4+ or CD8+ T cells sorted from blood, taken in a trial of the OX40 agonist ivuxolimab. Receptor source: an adult with an advanced solid tumor such as melanoma, head and neck, liver or kidney cancer.

The chain carries TRBV5-4 and TRBJ2-3; D unresolved. CDR1 is SGHNT, CDR2 YYREEE, per germline (reference sequence). The V end lost 0 bases, the J end lost 5 bases, and 7 bases lay between the germline ends. The CDR3 loop spans 13 amino acids. The CDR3 sequence: CASSLERRDTQYF. DNA for the CDR3: TGTGCCAGCAGCTTGGAGCGCCGAGATACGCAGTATTTT. Full variable domain (outside the CDR3, taken from reference TRBV5-4 and TRBJ2-3): ETGVTQSPTHLIKTRGQQVTLRCSSQSGHNTVSWYQQALGQGPQFIFQYYREEENGRGNFPPRFSGLQFPNYSSELNVNALELDDSALYLCASSLERRDTQYFGPGTRLTVL.

The V call is TRBV6-6, the J call TRBJ2-2; possible D gene TRBD1, 6 bases. The CDR3 runs 15 residues. Trimming stripped 5 bases from V and 4 bases from J, with 14 bases between. Germline CDR1 MNHNY, CDR2 SVGAGI (reference sequence). The CDR3, as DNA: TGTGCCAGCAGTGATAGGGGGAGCCCCACCGGGGAGCTGTTTTTT. It yields the protein CASSDRGSPTGELFF.

The chain has TRBV30 and TRBJ1-5; 7 bases map to TRBD1. The CDR3 runs to 14 residues. Germline CDR1 and CDR2: GTSNPN and SVGIG (reference sequence). J gave up 8 bases and V 2 bases, and 9 bases lay outside the gene matches. The CDR3 bases are TGTGCCTGGAGTACTACAGGGGCTTTGGAGCCCCAGCATTTT. This gives the protein CAWSTTGALEPQHF.

The chain is built from TRBV7-6 and TRBJ2-5, with 8 bases lining up with TRBD2. The J call may be mistaken, given a closer DNA end match to TRBJ2-7. Germline-derived CDR1 and CDR2 are SGHVS and FNYEAQ. This CDR3 spans 14 amino acids. DNA of the CDR3: TGTGCCAGCAGCTTCAGCGGGAGTGGTTACGAGCAGTACTTC. Amino acids: CASSFSGSGYEQYF.

This CDR3 reads CASGLVAGGTMNTEAFF. For the CDR3, the DNA is TGTGCTAGTGGTTTGGTCGCGGGGGGCACTATGAACACTGAAGCTTTCTTT. This sequence joins TRBV12-5 and TRBJ1-1; weak D call: TRBD1 (6 bases). Germline CDR1 LGHNT, CDR2 FRNRAP. The CDR3 has 17 amino acids. Between the trimmed V and J ends, which lost 0 bases and 0 bases, there was a span of 14 bases.

The rearrangement links TRBV5-1 to TRBJ2-3; D possibly uses TRBD1 or TRBD2 (5 bases each). V gave up 1 base and J gave up 2 bases, with 8 bases separating them. Germline V lookup: CDR1 SGHRS, CDR2 YFSETQ. The CDR3 spans 14 residues. CDR3 sequence reads: CASSLWGYTDTQYF. The DNA of the CDR3 is TGCGCCAGCAGCTTGTGGGGGTACACAGATACGCAGTATTTT.